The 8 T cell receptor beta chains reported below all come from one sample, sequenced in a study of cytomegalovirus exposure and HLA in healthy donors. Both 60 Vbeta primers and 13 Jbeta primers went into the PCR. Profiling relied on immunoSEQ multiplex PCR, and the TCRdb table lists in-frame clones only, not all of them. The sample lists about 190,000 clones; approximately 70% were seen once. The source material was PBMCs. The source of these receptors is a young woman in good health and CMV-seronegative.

The DNA of the CDR3 is TGCGCCAGCAGCGCCGGGACAGGGGGCTACGAGCAGTACTTC. Translated: CASSAGTGGYEQYF. The rearrangement joins TRBV5-1 to TRBJ2-7; TRBD1 matches 11 bases. This CDR3 is built from 14 residues. The trim removed 4 bases at V and 3 bases at J, leaving 3 bases unmatched. The germline gives CDR1 SGHRS, CDR2 YFSETQ.

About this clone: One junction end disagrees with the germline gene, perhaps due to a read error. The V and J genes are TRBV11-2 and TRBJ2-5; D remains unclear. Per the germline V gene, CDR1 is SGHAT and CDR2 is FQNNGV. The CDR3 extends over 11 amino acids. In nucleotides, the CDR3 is TGTGCCAGCAGCTTACAAGCGACCCAGTACTTC. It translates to CASSLQATQYF.

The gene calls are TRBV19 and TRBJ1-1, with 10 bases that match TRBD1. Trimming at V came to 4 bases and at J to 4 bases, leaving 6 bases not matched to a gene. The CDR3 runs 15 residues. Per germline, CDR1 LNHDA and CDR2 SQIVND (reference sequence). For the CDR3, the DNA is TGTGCCAGTAGTAGGACAGGGGGAATCGGCACTGAAGCTTTCTTT. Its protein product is CASSRTGGIGTEAFF.

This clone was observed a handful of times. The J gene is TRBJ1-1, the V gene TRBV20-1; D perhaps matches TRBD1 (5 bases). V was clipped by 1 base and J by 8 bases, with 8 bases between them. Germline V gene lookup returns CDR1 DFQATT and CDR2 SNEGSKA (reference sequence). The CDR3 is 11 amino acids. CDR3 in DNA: TGCAGTGCTAGAGCCCGACAGGAAGCTTTCTTT. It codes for CSARARQEAFF.

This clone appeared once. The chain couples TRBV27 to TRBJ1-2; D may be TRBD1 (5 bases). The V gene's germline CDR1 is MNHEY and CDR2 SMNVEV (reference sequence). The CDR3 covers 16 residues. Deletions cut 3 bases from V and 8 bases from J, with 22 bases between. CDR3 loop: CASSFSGGRWSDGYTF. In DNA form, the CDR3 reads TGTGCCAGCAGTTTCTCGGGGGGGAGGTGGTCGGACGGCTACACCTTC.

CDR3 region: CASPGVFSTDTQYF. CDR3 coding DNA: TGTGCCAGCCCGGGGGTCTTTAGCACAGATACGCAGTATTTT. V and J are TRBV27 and TRBJ2-3; D may be TRBD2 (6 bases). Trimming shortened V by 8 bases and J by 0 bases, and 12 bases separated the two germline ends. This CDR3 region has 14 residues. The germline gives CDR1 MNHEY, CDR2 SMNVEV (reference sequence).

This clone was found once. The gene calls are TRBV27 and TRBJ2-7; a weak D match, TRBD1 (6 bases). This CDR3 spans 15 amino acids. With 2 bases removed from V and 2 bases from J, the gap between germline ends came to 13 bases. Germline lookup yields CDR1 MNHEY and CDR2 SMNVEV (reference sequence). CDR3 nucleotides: TGTGCCAGCAGTTTAAAGGACAGAGGGGCCTACGAGCAGTACTTC. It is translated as CASSLKDRGAYEQYF.

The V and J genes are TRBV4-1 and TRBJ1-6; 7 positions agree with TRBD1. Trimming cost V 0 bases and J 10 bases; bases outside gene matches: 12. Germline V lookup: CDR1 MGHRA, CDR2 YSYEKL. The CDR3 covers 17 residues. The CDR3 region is CASSQDRAAGGGSPLHF. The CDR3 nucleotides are TGCGCCAGCAGCCAAGATAGAGCGGCAGGGGGTGGGTCACCCCTCCACTTT.